This is a list of T cell receptor beta chains from one sample in a study of Ad26.COV2.S vaccination and SARS-CoV-2 variants. Generated by immunoSEQ multiplex PCR, the TCRdb table keeps only in-frame clones and is missing some. Altogether some 450,000 clones are present, around 91% being singletons, with the ten largest covering approximately 4.5%. The source was peripheral blood, collected in a trial of Ad26.COV2.S vaccine versus placebo. These receptors came from a person between 18 and 65 years old who received the Ad26.COV2.S COVID-19 vaccine or a placebo. The CDR3 runs from the conserved cysteine through the conserved F or W. The D gene is left open where the match is weak. Size tells how often a clone was seen (once, few, many) or the class of an expanded clone, and some rows leave it out.

NA	11	TRBV6-5	NA	TRBJ2-7	CASSLTYEQYF	TGTGCCAGCTCGCTTACCTACGAGCAGTACTTC
NA	13	TRBV9	NA	TRBJ2-7	CASSVGGHNEQYF	TGTGCCAGCAGCGTAGGTGGTCACAACGAGCAGTACTTC
NA	13	TRBV28	TRBD1	TRBJ1-4	CASSLGQREKLFF	TGTGCCAGCAGTCTGGGACAGCGTGAAAAACTGTTTTTT
few	14	TRBV7-9	NA	TRBJ2-1	CASIRDRANNEQFF	TGTGCCAGCATCCGGGACCGAGCTAACAATGAGCAGTTCTTC
NA	12	TRBV3-1/TRBV3-2	NA	TRBJ2-1	CASSQASNEQFF	TGTGCCAGCAGCCAAGCTAGCAATGAGCAGTTCTTC
NA	15	TRBV27	NA	TRBJ2-1	CASSLAGLSYNEQFF	TGTGCCAGCAGTTTGGCGGGGCTCTCCTACAATGAGCAGTTCTTC
NA	14	TRBV6-5	NA	TRBJ1-5	CASSYLGANQPQHF	TGTGCCAGCAGTTACTTAGGGGCCAATCAGCCCCAGCATTTT
NA	13	TRBV20-1	TRBD2	TRBJ2-1	CSASLAGDNEQFF	TGCAGTGCTAGTCTGGCGGGGGACAATGAGCAGTTCTTC
NA	17	TRBV3-1/TRBV3-2	NA	TRBJ2-3	CASSQVTPGLHTDTQYF	TGTGCCAGCAGCCAAGTCACACCGGGCCTCCACACAGATACGCAGTATTTT
NA	15	TRBV5-1	NA	TRBJ2-7	CASSLGGPNSYEQYF	TGCGCCAGCAGCTTGGGGGGACCCAACTCCTACGAGCAGTACTTC
NA	16	TRBV7-2	NA	TRBJ1-5	CASSLASRGGNQPQHF	TGTGCCAGCAGCTTAGCGTCCAGGGGCGGCAATCAGCCCCAGCATTTT
NA	10	TRBV7-9	NA	TRBJ2-7	CASSPYEQYF	TGTGCCAGCAGCCCGTACGAGCAGTACTTC
NA	18	TRBV19	TRBD2	TRBJ2-2	CASSPTSGIPIWVGELFF	TGTGCCAGTAGTCCGACTAGCGGGATCCCTATTTGGGTCGGGGAGCTGTTTTTT
NA	15	TRBV11-3	NA	TRBJ2-5	CASSHRSGTEETQYF	TGTGCCAGCAGCCATAGATCTGGGACGGAAGAGACCCAGTACTTC
NA	14	TRBV7-7	NA	TRBJ2-2	CASSLDADTGELFF	TGTGCCAGCAGCTTAGACGCCGACACCGGGGAGCTGTTTTTT
NA	12	TRBV10-3	TRBD2	TRBJ2-5	CAIGRLAGEEYF	TGTGCCATCGGACGACTAGCGGGAGAAGAGTACTTC
NA	13	TRBV12-3/TRBV12-4	TRBD1	TRBJ1-5	CASSKQGNQPQHF	TGTGCCAGCAGCAAACAGGGGAATCAGCCCCAGCATTTT
NA	16	TRBV15	NA	TRBJ2-2	CATSRDSGGNTGELFF	TGTGCCACCAGCAGAGATAGTGGAGGGAACACCGGGGAGCTGTTTTTT
few	13	TRBV5-5	TRBD1	TRBJ1-2	CASSRTGDYGYTF	TGTGCCAGCAGCCGGACAGGGGACTATGGCTACACCTTC
NA	13	TRBV11-2	NA	TRBJ2-7	CASSSDSSYEQYF	TGTGCCAGCAGCTCAGACAGTTCCTACGAGCAGTACTTC
NA	15	TRBV18	NA	TRBJ1-2	CASSPPGSPSYGYTF	TGTGCCAGCTCACCACCGGGCAGCCCCTCCTATGGCTACACCTTC
NA	16	TRBV14	TRBD2	TRBJ2-1	CASSQVGLAGGNEQFF	TGTGCCAGCAGCCAAGTGGGACTAGCGGGAGGCAATGAGCAGTTCTTC
NA	17	TRBV15	NA	TRBJ2-5	CATSRTLRQDHQETQYF	TGTGCCACCAGCAGAACGCTGAGGCAGGACCACCAAGAGACCCAGTACTTC
once	14	TRBV11-2	NA	TRBJ2-7	CASSPLRGFDEQYF	TGTGCCAGCAGCCCCCTGAGGGGGTTCGACGAGCAGTACTTC
once	14	TRBV20-1	NA	TRBJ1-5	CSASPGRATQPQHF	TGCAGTGCTAGTCCTGGCAGGGCTACTCAGCCCCAGCATTTT
NA	18	TRBV28	TRBD1	TRBJ2-7	CASSFPHRGILSSYEQYF	TGTGCCAGCAGTTTCCCTCACAGGGGGATCTTGAGCTCCTACGAGCAGTACTTC
NA	15	TRBV3-1/TRBV3-2	NA	TRBJ2-2	CASNAGSPYTGELFF	TGTGCCAGCAATGCAGGCTCGCCGTACACCGGGGAGCTGTTTTTT
few	15	TRBV19	NA	TRBJ2-5	CASSPRGGPRETQYF	TGTGCCAGTAGTCCCAGGGGGGGACCTAGGGAGACCCAGTACTTC
NA	14	TRBV27	NA	TRBJ1-6	CASSLPGPDSPLHF	TGTGCCAGCAGTCTACCGGGCCCCGATTCACCCCTCCACTTT
NA	13	TRBV6-5	NA	TRBJ1-5	CASSYSSNQPQHF	TGTGCCAGCAGTTACTCGAGTAATCAGCCCCAGCATTTT
NA	17	TRBV7-8	TRBD2	TRBJ2-7	CASSLTRLAELSYEQYF	TGTGCCAGCAGCTTAACCCGACTAGCGGAGCTCTCCTACGAGCAGTACTTC
NA	13	TRBV19	NA	TRBJ2-3	CASSMGRTDTQYF	TGTGCCAGTAGTATGGGCAGAACAGATACGCAGTATTTT
NA	20	TRBV23-1	NA	TRBJ1-1	CATPYSTGLIPVSPNTEAFF	TGCGCCACCCCCTACTCGACAGGTCTTATCCCCGTATCGCCCAACACTGAAGCTTTCTTT
NA	16	TRBV28	TRBD2	TRBJ2-3	CASSSEISGSIDTQYF	TGTGCCAGCAGTTCGGAGATTAGCGGGAGTATAGATACGCAGTATTTT
NA	13	TRBV12-3/TRBV12-4	NA	TRBJ1-1	CASSLVPDTEAFF	TGTGCCAGCAGTTTAGTTCCGGACACTGAAGCTTTCTTT
NA	12	TRBV28	NA	TRBJ1-1	CASSLSDTEAFF	TGTGCCAGCAGTTTGAGTGATACTGAAGCTTTCTTT
NA	14	TRBV7-9	NA	TRBJ1-4	CASSLAGGNEKLFF	TGTGCCAGCAGCTTAGCAGGGGGGAATGAAAAACTGTTTTTT
NA	14	TRBV15	TRBD1	TRBJ2-1	CATVPGQGYNEQFF	TGTGCCACCGTACCGGGACAGGGGTACAATGAGCAGTTCTTC
NA	16	TRBV6-2/TRBV6-3	TRBD2	TRBJ2-5	CVSSYGLAGNQETQYF	TGTGTCAGCAGTTACGGACTAGCGGGAAATCAAGAGACCCAGTACTTC
once	15	TRBV28	TRBD2	TRBJ2-5	CASSTRLAGLETQYF	TGTGCCAGCAGTACCCGACTAGCGGGATTGGAGACCCAGTACTTC
once	15	TRBV7-9	TRBD2	TRBJ2-7	CASSLVGGRAYEQYF	TGTGCCAGCAGCTTAGTTGGCGGGAGGGCGTACGAGCAGTACTTC
once	13	TRBV30	TRBD1	TRBJ2-7	CAWAGQGAYEQYF	TGTGCCTGGGCCGGACAGGGGGCCTACGAGCAGTACTTC
NA	14	TRBV18	NA	TRBJ1-1	CASSPDVWDTEAFF	TGTGCCAGCTCACCGGATGTATGGGACACTGAAGCTTTCTTT
NA	15	TRBV5-6	TRBD2	TRBJ2-3	CASSLVGLTTDTQYF	TGTGCCAGCAGCTTGGTGGGACTAACCACAGATACGCAGTATTTT
NA	18	TRBV19	NA	TRBJ1-6	CASSISGAVSSYNSPLHF	TGTGCCAGTAGTATATCCGGGGCGGTGAGCTCCTATAATTCACCCCTCCACTTT
NA	13	TRBV6-5	NA	TRBJ2-1	CASSYGGGNEQFF	TGTGCCAGCAGTTACGGTGGCGGCAATGAGCAGTTCTTC
NA	17	TRBV19	TRBD2	TRBJ2-2	CASILRTSGANTGELFF	TGTGCCAGTATATTAAGGACTAGCGGTGCGAACACCGGGGAGCTGTTTTTT
NA	15	TRBV9	TRBD1	TRBJ2-3	CASSVEQGRTDTQYF	TGTGCCAGCAGCGTAGAACAGGGGCGCACAGATACGCAGTATTTT
few	16	TRBV5-1	NA	TRBJ2-3	CASNLAPLPSTDTQYF	TGCGCCAGCAATCTCGCTCCCCTTCCTTCCACAGATACGCAGTATTTT
NA	13	TRBV29-1	NA	TRBJ2-7	CSVRYGDSYEQYF	TGCAGCGTTCGGTACGGCGACTCCTACGAGCAGTACTTC
NA	13	TRBV18	NA	TRBJ2-1	CASSPGRNNEQFF	TGTGCCAGCTCACCAGGAAGGAACAATGAGCAGTTCTTC